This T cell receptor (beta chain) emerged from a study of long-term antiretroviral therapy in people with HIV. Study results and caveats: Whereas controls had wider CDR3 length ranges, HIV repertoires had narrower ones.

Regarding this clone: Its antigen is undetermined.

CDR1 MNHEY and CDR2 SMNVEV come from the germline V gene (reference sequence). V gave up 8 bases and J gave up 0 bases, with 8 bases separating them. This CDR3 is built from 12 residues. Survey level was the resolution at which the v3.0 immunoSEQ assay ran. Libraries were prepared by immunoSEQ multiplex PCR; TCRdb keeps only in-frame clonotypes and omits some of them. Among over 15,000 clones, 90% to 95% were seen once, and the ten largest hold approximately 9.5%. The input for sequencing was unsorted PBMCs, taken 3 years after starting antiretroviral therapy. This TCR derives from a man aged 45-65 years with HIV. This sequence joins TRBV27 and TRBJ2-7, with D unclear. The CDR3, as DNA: TGTGCCAGCGGTACCAACTCCTACGAGCAGTACTTC. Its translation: CASGTNSYEQYF.